This TCR beta chain stems from a study of blood T cells in healthy people across ages. The CDR3 loop spans 16 amino acids. Germline lookup yields CDR1 MNHNY and CDR2 SVGAGI (reference sequence). With 6 bases clipped from V and 5 bases from J, the junction kept 8 bases outside the gene matches. PCR was performed a second time for about 7 to 12 cycles using a sample-barcoded 5' primer and a J-beta primer mix. TCRdb re-analysed the 5' RACE reads in MiXCR, keeping a single row per CDR3 protein. The top ten clones hold about 16% of a sample with around 650,000 distinct CDR3 sequences, roughly 32% of them seen once. As concerns this clonotype: Antigen unknown.

Study observations and caveats: Higher diversity, along with more naive CD4+ cells, distinguished long-lived donors from aged donors. Significant beta diversity loss was already apparent by age about 42, declining roughly linearly.

Sequencing input: blood. This chain uses TRBV6-6 with TRBJ2-2, with 11 positions matching TRBD1. The origin of this receptor is an elderly woman in good health. CDR3 sequence (DNA): TGTGCCAGCAGCACAACCGGGACAGGGGGGACCGGGGAGCTGTTTTTT. It specifies CASSTTGTGGTGELFF.